These 9 T cell receptor beta chains were sequenced from one sample in a study of T cell responses to AZD1222 COVID-19 vaccine. Here immunoSEQ multiplex PCR was the method, and the copy in TCRdb shows in-frame clones only, minus some. The sample includes approximately 110,000 clones, 70% to 90% of them seen just once. The starting material was peripheral blood, obtained 28 days after the second AZD1222 dose. The receptors were sampled from an adult who received the AZD1222 COVID-19 vaccine.

CDR3 amino acids: CASSKTGGFNEQYF. DNA for the CDR3: TGCGCCAGCAGTAAGACAGGGGGCTTCAACGAGCAGTACTTC. This chain links TRBV10-1 with TRBJ2-7, with 10 bases aligning to TRBD1. The CDR3 is 14 amino acids. Germline V gene sequence: CDR1 WNHNN, CDR2 SYGVQD (reference sequence). With V trimmed by 5 bases and J by 5 bases, 6 bases remained unmatched.

This rearrangement joins TRBV6-4 to TRBJ2-3; 11 positions agree with TRBD2. The CDR3 contains 15 residues. Germline V CDR1 and CDR2: MRHNA, SNTAGT. V shed 4 bases, J shed 4 bases, and the junction held 4 bases outside the gene matches. This CDR3 is CASSVLAGGSDTQYF. DNA of the CDR3: TGTGCCAGCAGTGTTCTAGCGGGAGGATCAGATACGCAGTATTTT.

The V call is TRBV10-1, the J call TRBJ2-6; D gene uncertain. Trimming removed 0 bases at V and 0 bases at J, with 6 bases between. CDR3 length: 16 residues. Germline V gives CDR1 WNHNN, CDR2 SYGVQD (reference sequence). The CDR3 DNA follows: TGCGCCAGCAGTGAGTCCCGTAGCTCTGGGGCCAACGTCCTGACTTTC. Residues: CASSESRSSGANVLTF.

The chain combines TRBV7-9 with TRBJ1-5, with 8 bases fitting TRBD1. The junction had 9 bases not matched to a gene; V was cut back by 5 bases and J by 0 bases. CDR1 and CDR2 (germline): SEHNR, FQNEAQ (reference sequence). The CDR3 is 17 residues long. This chain's CDR3 is CASSGGTGDYSNQPQHF. In nucleotides, the CDR3 is TGTGCCAGCAGCGGTGGGACAGGCGACTATAGCAATCAGCCCCAGCATTTT.

The genes are TRBV27 and TRBJ1-6; D may be TRBD1 (5 bases). There are 18 residues in the CDR3. The V gene's germline CDR1 is MNHEY and CDR2 SMNVEV (reference sequence). The V end lost 3 bases, the J end lost 7 bases, and 22 bases lay between the germline ends. The CDR3 DNA reads as TGTGCCAGCAGTTTTAGAGGTCCGGGACCAAGTTGGAATTCACCCCTCCACTTT. Protein sequence: CASSFRGPGPSWNSPLHF.

This chain connects TRBV28 to TRBJ1-5; 9 bases map to TRBD1. Germline-derived CDR1 and CDR2 are MDHEN and SYDVKM. After removal of 5 bases from V and 6 bases from J, the junction contained 11 bases not matched to a gene. CDR3 size: 16 residues. The CDR3 bases are TGTGCCAGCAGTCCGATTGGAACAGGGGGCTTTCAGCCCCAGCATTTT. Translation: CASSPIGTGGFQPQHF.

The chain recombines TRBV18 with TRBJ1-4; D not certain. The CDR3 runs to 21 residues. Trimming took 3 bases from V and 0 from J, leaving 26 bases between them. Germline-derived CDR1 and CDR2 are KGHSH and LQKENI. This CDR3 reads CASSPRYPGSALGSTNEKLFF. CDR3 nucleotide sequence: TGTGCCAGCTCACCCCGATACCCCGGCAGTGCACTTGGCTCAACTAATGAAAAACTGTTTTTT. The variable domain in full, with the rest retrieved from reference TRBV18 and TRBJ1-4, is NAGVMQNPRHLVRRRGQEARLRCSPMKGHSHVYWYRQLPEEGLKFMVYLQKENIIDESGMPKERFSAEFPKEGPSILRIQQVVRGDSAAYFCASSPRYPGSALGSTNEKLFFGSGTQLSVL.

The chain recombines TRBV5-1 with TRBJ1-1; 12 nucleotides align to TRBD1. The CDR3 has 17 amino acids. Germline V lookup: CDR1 SGHRS, CDR2 YFSETQ. V trimming: 2 bases; J trimming: 2 bases; junction bases outside the gene matches: 7. CDR3 loop: CASSFSGTGGGNTEAFF. The CDR3 coding sequence is TGCGCCAGCAGCTTCTCTGGGACAGGGGGCGGAAACACTGAAGCTTTCTTT.

The CDR3 DNA is TGTGCCAGCAGCTTGGAGGGGGCGCGAAGTATAGGGGAGCTGTTTTTT. Residues: CASSLEGARSIGELFF. This chain joins TRBV5-6 and TRBJ2-2; 7 bases match TRBD1. Germline values: CDR1 SGHDT, CDR2 YYEEEE. The J segment lost 8 bases and the V segment lost 0 bases, leaving 10 bases of the junction unmatched. The CDR3 has 16 amino acids.